This section outlines one TCR beta chain sequence together with its context. Sequenced by immunoSEQ multiplex PCR; TCRdb stores in-frame clones only, minus some. The table includes 150,000 to 200,000 clones, more than 75% detected once. Recruitment covered some 25 US areas and drew participants whose ages spanned about 18 to 89 years. The CDR3 length is 13 residues. Trimming took 0 bases from V and 7 from J, leaving 9 bases between them. Germline V CDR1 and CDR2: LGHNT, FRNRAP. These data belong to a study of blood T cell repertoires in COVID-19. For the study at large: Donors in the United States, Italy and Spain gave samples during acute or convalescent COVID-19.

J is TRBJ1-2 and V is TRBV12-5, with D possibly TRBD1 on 5 matching bases. This receptor was taken from a man aged 60 to 75 who had been exposed to COVID-19. The specimen sequenced was PBMCs or T cells enriched from blood (not recorded which). DNA of the CDR3: TGTGCTAGTGGTTTGGTAATCGGGGGTGGCTACACCTTC. Protein product: CASGLVIGGGYTF.